This T cell receptor beta chain is drawn from a study of monozygotic twins with inflammatory bowel disease. Findings and limits, study-wide: Repertoire similarity did not separate concordant from discordant twins, possibly from limited power.

CDR1 is LGHNA, CDR2 YSLEER, per germline. This CDR3 has 14 residues. Notes on this clonotype: The antigen remains undetermined.

TCRdb reanalyzed the 5' RACE reads and collapses them to one entry per CDR3 protein, without DNA. This repertoire includes some 330,000 distinct CDR3 sequences. The chain uses TRBV4-3 and TRBJ2-6. This TCR derives from a human donor with ulcerative colitis or Crohn's disease, or a healthy co-twin of an affected twin (not recorded which). Specimen: blood. The CDR3: CASSLLDGANVLTF.